The 21 T cell receptor beta chains in this list originate from one sample, sequenced in a study of cytomegalovirus exposure and HLA in healthy donors. PCR amplification relied on 60 Vbeta primers (plus 13 Jbeta primers). Using immunoSEQ multiplex PCR, the repertoire was profiled, and TCRdb retains in-frame clones only, with some absent. This table holds about 160,000 clones, approximately 84% found once. The sequencing input was PBMCs. The receptors shown here come from a woman aged 45-65 years in good health and CMV-seropositive.

The chain couples TRBV30 to TRBJ1-4; D is undetermined. CDR1 and CDR2 from the germline V gene are GTSNPN and SVGIG (reference sequence). V dropped 5 bases and J dropped 8 bases, with 18 bases sitting between them. The CDR3 is 14 amino acids. The CDR3 nucleotides are TGTGCCTGGCACCCGGACGACACGGGGGAAAAACTGTTTTTT. Amino acids: CAWHPDDTGEKLFF.

The rearrangement joins TRBV7-2 to TRBJ2-7; maybe TRBD1 (6 bases). This CDR3 has 16 amino acids. The germline CDR1 and CDR2 sequences are SGHTA and FQGNSA. V was clipped by 0 bases and J by 3 bases, with 15 bases between them. The CDR3 loop reads CASSLARGLNGYEQYF. The CDR3 bases are TGTGCCAGCAGCTTAGCCAGGGGATTGAACGGCTACGAGCAGTACTTC.

CDR3 sequence (DNA): TGTGCCACCAGCCGCGGGAGGGCCTTTGGGGATGAGCAGTTCTTC. This gives the protein CATSRGRAFGDEQFF. The chain recombines TRBV15 with TRBJ2-1; 9 bases line up with TRBD2. From germline, CDR1 is LNHNV and CDR2 YYDKDF (reference sequence). The V gene end was trimmed by 5 bases and the J gene end by 8 bases; junction bases not matched to a gene: 10. This CDR3 spans 15 amino acids.

This chain connects TRBV30 to TRBJ2-1; 7 positions match TRBD1. V trimming: 1 base; J trimming: 2 bases; junction bases outside the gene matches: 2. From germline, CDR1 is GTSNPN and CDR2 SVGIG (reference sequence). The CDR3 runs to 14 residues. This CDR3 reads CAWSGQGAYNEQFF. The CDR3 DNA is TGTGCCTGGAGTGGGCAGGGGGCCTACAATGAGCAGTTCTTC.

This clone appeared a single time. The genes are TRBV4-1 and TRBJ2-1, with D possibly matching TRBD2 (6 bases). V lost 1 base and J 0 bases, leaving 16 bases between the germline ends. Germline-derived CDR1 and CDR2 are MGHRA and YSYEKL. This CDR3 comprises 18 residues. The CDR3 here is CASSQVIIAESSYNEQFF. The CDR3 DNA reads TGCGCCAGCAGCCAAGTTATCATAGCGGAAAGCTCCTACAATGAGCAGTTCTTC.

V gene TRBV5-4 combines with J gene TRBJ2-5; 7 positions agree with TRBD1. The CDR3 covers 15 residues. The ends lost 4 bases at V and 1 base at J; junction bases unmatched: 7. Germline CDR1 reads SGHNT; CDR2 reads YYREEE (reference sequence). The CDR3: CASSIMDRSQETQYF. As DNA, the CDR3 is TGTGCCAGCAGCATCATGGACAGGAGCCAAGAGACCCAGTACTTC. Variable domain in full (rest from reference TRBV5-4 and TRBJ2-5): ETGVTQSPTHLIKTRGQQVTLRCSSQSGHNTVSWYQQALGQGPQFIFQYYREEENGRGNFPPRFSGLQFPNYSSELNVNALELDDSALYLCASSIMDRSQETQYFGPGTRLLVL.

The V gene is TRBV13, the J gene TRBJ2-7, with 10 bases aligning to TRBD2. Germline-derived CDR1 and CDR2 are PRHDT and FYEKMQ (reference sequence). Trimming cost V 6 bases and J 4 bases; bases outside gene matches: 3. CDR3 length equals 13 residues. DNA of the CDR3: TGTGCCAGCAGGGCTAGCGGGGGTTACGAGCAGTACTTC. It encodes CASRASGGYEQYF.

This chain links TRBV7-2 with TRBJ1-6; D is unresolved. Germline V lookup: CDR1 SGHTA, CDR2 FQGNSA. V lost 1 base to trimming and J lost 6 bases, with 13 bases between them. There are 16 residues in the CDR3. For the CDR3, the DNA is TGTGCCAGCAGCTTAGAAAACAGAGCACCTAATTCACCCCTCCACTTT. Translating it yields CASSLENRAPNSPLHF.

This chain uses TRBV4-2 with TRBJ1-6, with TRBD1 matching over 7 bases. The germline V gene encodes CDR1 LGHNA and CDR2 YNFKEQ. CDR3 size: 15 residues. V dropped 1 base and J dropped 7; count of bases not matched to a gene: 4. CDR3 DNA sequence: TGTGCCAGCAGCCAAGTAGGGACAGACAATTCACCCCTCCACTTT. Protein: CASSQVGTDNSPLHF.

This rearrangement joins TRBV10-3 to TRBJ2-3, with TRBD2 matching over 10 bases. Germline CDR1 reads ENHRY; CDR2 reads SYGVKD. The CDR3 runs 15 residues. V shed 10 bases and J 6 bases; nucleotides not matched to a gene: 13. The CDR3 region has the DNA TGTGCCACTATGATAAAGCGGGAGGGATTGGATACGCAGTATTTT. This translates into CATMIKREGLDTQYF.

The rearrangement joins TRBV5-1 to TRBJ2-2; weak D call: TRBD1 (6 bases). The CDR3 has 15 residues. CDR1 SGHRS and CDR2 YFSETQ come from the germline V gene. The V and J ends lost 3 bases and 3 bases respectively, with 12 bases between them. CDR3 protein: CASSSRQAYTGELFF. In DNA, the CDR3 is TGCGCCAGCAGCTCCCGACAGGCCTACACCGGGGAGCTGTTTTTT.

The rearrangement joins TRBV6-5 to TRBJ1-1, with no clear D. This CDR3 is built from 12 residues. Trimming left V 2 bases short and J 5 bases short, with 6 bases between. CDR1 is MNHEY and CDR2 is SVGAGI in the germline V gene. The CDR3 spells CASSYDGTEAFF. Here the CDR3 DNA reads TGTGCCAGCAGTTACGACGGGACTGAAGCTTTCTTT.

Notes on this clone: Germline is not matched at one junction end, which may reflect a read error. The gene calls are TRBV27 and TRBJ2-2, with TRBD1 identical over 8 bases. The CDR3 runs 15 residues. From germline, CDR1 is MNHEY and CDR2 SMNVEV (reference sequence). Here the CDR3 reads CANSFRGRGTGELFF. CDR3 nucleotides: TGTGCCAACAGTTTCAGGGGGCGAGGCACCGGGGAGCTGTTTTTT.

This chain connects TRBV7-2 to TRBJ2-1; TRBD1 is a possible D gene (6 bases). The V and J ends lost 4 bases and 0 bases respectively, with 13 bases between them. Germline CDR1 is SGHTA and CDR2 is FQGNSA. The CDR3 contains 16 residues. Here the CDR3 DNA reads TGTGCCAGCAGCTACAGGGACCTAAGCTCCTACAATGAGCAGTTCTTC. Its translation is CASSYRDLSSYNEQFF.

The V and J genes are TRBV4-1 and TRBJ2-5; TRBD2 matches 13 bases. CDR1 MGHRA and CDR2 YSYEKL come from the germline V gene. This CDR3 is 18 amino acids long. With 5 bases clipped from V and 5 bases from J, the junction kept 14 bases outside the gene matches. CDR3 sequence: CASSYGTSGAFGTETQYF. The CDR3 DNA is TGCGCCAGCAGCTATGGGACTAGCGGGGCTTTTGGTACTGAGACCCAGTACTTC.

A remark on this clone: A far larger clone is one nucleotide away, so this likely arose from a read error. This sample also contains other DNA sequences that code for the same CDR3. CDR3 protein: CASRSYRGTYNEQFF. The CDR3 coding sequence is TGTGCCAGTAGATCCTACAGGGGCACCTACAATGAGCAGTTCTTC. This chain links TRBV19 with TRBJ2-1; 7 bases agree with TRBD1. The J segment lost 2 bases and the V segment lost 6 bases, leaving 7 bases of the junction unmatched. The CDR3 contains 15 residues. Germline CDR1 reads LNHDA; CDR2 reads SQIVND (reference sequence).

J is TRBJ1-5 and V is TRBV10-3; 7 bases align to TRBD1. Trimming took 3 bases from V and 8 from J; bases not matched to a gene: 7. Germline-derived CDR1 and CDR2 are ENHRY and SYGVKD. The CDR3 is 14 residues long. The CDR3 DNA follows: TGTGCCATCAGTGAAGGACAGGTTAGAGAGCCCCAGCATTTT. This gives the protein CAISEGQVREPQHF.

The CDR3: CASSLAPSGGANEQFF. CDR3 DNA: TGCGCCAGCAGCTTGGCCCCTAGCGGGGGTGCAAATGAGCAGTTCTTC. The chain recombines TRBV5-1 with TRBJ2-1; 10 bases are a match to TRBD2. The CDR3 is 16 amino acids. J gave up 7 bases and V 0 bases, and 7 bases lay outside the gene matches. Germline loops: CDR1 SGHRS, CDR2 YFSETQ. The whole variable domain, filled in from reference TRBV5-1 and TRBJ2-1, reads KAGVTQTPRYLIKTRGQQVTLSCSPISGHRSVSWYQQTPGQGLQFLFEYFSETQRNKGNFPGRFSGRQFSNSRSEMNVSTLELGDSALYLCASSLAPSGGANEQFFGPGTRLTVL.

The chain is built from TRBV7-9 and TRBJ2-2; 13 nucleotides agree with TRBD2. This CDR3 is built from 16 residues. Losses at the gene ends were 5 bases for V and 7 bases for J; bases not matched to a gene: 7. CDR1 SEHNR and CDR2 FQNEAQ come from the germline V gene (reference sequence). For the CDR3, the DNA is TGTGCCAGCAGCGGACTAGCGGGAGAGGTGGGCGGGGAGCTGTTTTTT. It translates to CASSGLAGEVGGELFF.

This chain connects TRBV7-2 to TRBJ1-1; weak D call: TRBD1 (5 bases). Germline V gives CDR1 SGHTA, CDR2 FQGNSA. V lost 1 base and J 4 bases, leaving 10 bases between the germline ends. The CDR3 is 14 residues long. CDR3 sequence (DNA): TGTGCCAGCAGCTTAGTCGCGGGGACCACTGAAGCTTTCTTT. Translating it yields CASSLVAGTTEAFF.

This sequence joins TRBV7-9 and TRBJ1-6; D is ambiguous. Germline CDR1 is SEHNR and CDR2 is FQNEAQ (reference sequence). The CDR3 loop spans 14 amino acids. V gave up 8 bases and J gave up 8 bases, with 16 bases separating them. Here the CDR3 DNA reads TGTGCCAGCCGAGGCCGGGCGGGAGATTCACCCCTCCACTTT. Amino acid sequence: CASRGRAGDSPLHF. Full variable domain (rest looked up from reference TRBV7-9 and TRBJ1-6): DTGVSQNPRHKITKRGQNVTFRCDPISEHNRLYWYRQTLGQGPEFLTYFQNEAQLEKSRLLSDRFSAERPKGSFSTLEIQRTEQGDSAMYLCASRGRAGDSPLHFGNGTRLTVT.